Below are 5 T cell receptor beta chains sequenced from a single sample in a study of CD8+CD57+ T cells in acquired aplastic anemia. Genomic DNA provided the template from which TCR beta VDJ and CDR3 profiles were obtained. In TCRdb, the reads were re-called with MiXCR into one record per CDR3 protein. This table holds around 150,000 distinct CDR3 sequences, 40% to 45% found once. The sample consisted of sorted CD4+, CD8+, or CD8+CD57+ T cells (not recorded which) from PBMCs. The source is a human donor in good health, serving as a control.

This clonotype was observed at least ten times. This CDR3 is CASSQHTLAESTDTQYF. As DNA, the CDR3 is TGTGCCAGCAGCCAACATACCCTAGCGGAGAGCACAGATACGCAGTATTTT. The chain combines TRBV4-2 with TRBJ2-3; TRBD2 aligns across 7 bases. This CDR3 spans 17 amino acids. The junction had 8 bases not matched to a gene; V was cut back by 2 bases and J by 0 bases. In germline, CDR1 is LGHNA, CDR2 YNFKEQ.

This chain joins TRBV12-3 or TRBV12-4 and TRBJ2-3, with D tentatively TRBD1 (6 bases). V was cut by 6 bases and J by 2 bases, with 18 bases left in between. The CDR3 covers 16 residues. CDR3 nucleotides: TGTGCCAGCAGCCCCCTTCTGGGGGCCTTCACAGATACGCAGTATTTT. It is translated as CASSPLLGAFTDTQYF.

Many counts were recorded for this clonotype. The CDR3 DNA reads as TGTGCCAGCAGTGAGACAGCACTTGTCACTGAAGCTTTCTTT. Its protein is CASSETALVTEAFF. The V gene is TRBV25-1, the J gene TRBJ1-1; maybe TRBD1 (5 bases). The CDR3 spans 14 residues. The germline V and J ends were trimmed by 3 bases and 4 bases, with 12 bases remaining between them. Germline CDR1 reads MGHDK; CDR2 reads SYGVNS.

This clonotype was counted ten times or more. The chain has TRBV5-8 and TRBJ2-1; D possibly corresponds to TRBD2 (6 bases). The germline V gene has CDR1 SGHTS and CDR2 YDEGEE. The CDR3 consists of 15 residues. V was pared by 0 bases and J by 0 bases, with 7 bases between. CDR3 DNA sequence: TGTGCCAGCAGCTTGGGGCGGGACTCCTACAATGAGCAGTTCTTC. Its translation is CASSLGRDSYNEQFF.

This chain uses TRBV29-1 with TRBJ1-2; tentatively, D is TRBD1 (6 bases). V lost 7 bases, J lost 6 bases, and 18 bases lay in between. Germline V gives CDR1 SQVTM, CDR2 ANQGSEA. The CDR3 runs 13 residues. CDR3 in DNA: TGCAGCGCCAGACAGGAGGAGTCGGATGGCTACACCTTC. It codes for CSARQEESDGYTF.